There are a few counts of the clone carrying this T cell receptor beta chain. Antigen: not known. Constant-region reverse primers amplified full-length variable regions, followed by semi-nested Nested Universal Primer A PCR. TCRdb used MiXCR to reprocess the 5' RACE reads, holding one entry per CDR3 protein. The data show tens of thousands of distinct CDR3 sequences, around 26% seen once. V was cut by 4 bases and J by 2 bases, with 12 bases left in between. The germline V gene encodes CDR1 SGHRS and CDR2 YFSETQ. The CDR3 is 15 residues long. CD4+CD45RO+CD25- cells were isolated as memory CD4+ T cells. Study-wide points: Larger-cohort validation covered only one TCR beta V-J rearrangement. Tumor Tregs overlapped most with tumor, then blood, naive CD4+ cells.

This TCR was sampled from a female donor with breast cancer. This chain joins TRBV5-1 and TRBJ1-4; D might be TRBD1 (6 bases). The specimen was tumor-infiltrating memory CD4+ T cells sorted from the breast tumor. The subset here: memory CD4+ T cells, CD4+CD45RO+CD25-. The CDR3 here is CASSLAGATNEKLFF. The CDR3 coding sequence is TGCGCCAGCAGCCTAGCAGGGGCTACTAATGAAAAACTGTTTTTT.